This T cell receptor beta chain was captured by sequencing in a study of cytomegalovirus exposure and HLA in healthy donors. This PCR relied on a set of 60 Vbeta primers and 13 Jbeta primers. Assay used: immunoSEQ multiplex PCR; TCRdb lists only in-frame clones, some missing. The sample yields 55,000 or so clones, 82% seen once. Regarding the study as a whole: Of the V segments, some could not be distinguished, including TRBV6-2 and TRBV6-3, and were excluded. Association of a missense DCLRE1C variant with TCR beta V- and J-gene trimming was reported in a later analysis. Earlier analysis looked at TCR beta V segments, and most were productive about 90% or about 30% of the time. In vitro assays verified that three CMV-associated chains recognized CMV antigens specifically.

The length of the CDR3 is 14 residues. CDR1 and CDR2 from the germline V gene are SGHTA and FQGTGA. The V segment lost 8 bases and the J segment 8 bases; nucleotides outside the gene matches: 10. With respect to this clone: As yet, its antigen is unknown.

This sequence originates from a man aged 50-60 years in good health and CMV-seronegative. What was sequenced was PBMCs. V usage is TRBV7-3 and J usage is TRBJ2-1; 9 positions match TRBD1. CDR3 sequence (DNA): TGTGCCAGCGCAAGCCCGGGACAGGGCTATGAGCAGTTCTTC. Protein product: CASASPGQGYEQFF.